These 26 T cell receptor beta chains were all obtained from the same sample, sequenced in a study of control samples from healthy donors and cancer patients. The table came from immunoSEQ multiplex PCR; TCRdb's copy has only in-frame clones and leaves some out. This sample carries approximately 50,000 clones, roughly nine tenths of them seen once, and the ten largest clones take around 15%. The sequencing input was PBMCs. These receptors came from a man aged 55 to 69 with head and neck cancer.

The DNA of the CDR3 is TGTGCCAGCAGCTTAGGTGTTCTAGCGGGGGCAGAGACCCAGTACTTC. Translated: CASSLGVLAGAETQYF. The V gene is TRBV7-7, the J gene TRBJ2-5; 10 bases are shared with TRBD2. Per germline, CDR1 SSHAT and CDR2 FNYEAQ (reference sequence). The CDR3 runs to 16 residues. V was clipped by 1 base and J by 4 bases; unmatched bases: 6.

In its sample, this clone was seen a few times. This chain links TRBV5-6 with TRBJ2-3, with 7 bases aligning to TRBD2. Germline CDR1 and CDR2: SGHDT and YYEEEE. Trimming cost V 2 bases and J 0 bases; bases outside gene matches: 3. The CDR3 has 15 residues. The CDR3 DNA is TGTGCCAGCAGCTTCCCTAGCGGAAGCACAGATACGCAGTATTTT. This translates into CASSFPSGSTDTQYF.

This chain uses TRBV18 with TRBJ2-6; TRBD2 aligns across 8 bases. Germline V CDR1 and CDR2: KGHSH, LQKENI. V dropped 1 base and J dropped 4; count of bases not matched to a gene: 9. This CDR3 comprises 18 residues. In DNA, the CDR3 is TGTGCCAGCTCACCACTCCGGGGGGGCTCGACCGGGGCCAACGTCCTGACTTTC. This translates into CASSPLRGGSTGANVLTF.

The count of this clone is one. The gene calls are TRBV7-2 and TRBJ2-4, with D perhaps TRBD1 (7 bases). Trimming removed 4 bases from V and 1 base from J, with 11 bases in between. CDR3 length: 15 residues. CDR1 and CDR2 from the germline V gene are SGHTA and FQGNSA. The CDR3 DNA follows: TGTGCCAGCAGCTGGACAGGAGGGGCCAAAAACATTCAGTACTTC. Amino acid sequence: CASSWTGGAKNIQYF.

The genes are TRBV27 and TRBJ2-3, with 9 bases fitting TRBD2. The germline V gene encodes CDR1 MNHEY and CDR2 SMNVEV (reference sequence). This CDR3 spans 16 amino acids. V was pared by 2 bases and J by 0 bases, with 3 bases of the junction left unmatched. CDR3 loop: CASSLAGGSSTDTQYF. CDR3 bases: TGTGCCAGCAGTTTAGCGGGGGGGTCTAGCACAGATACGCAGTATTTT.

This clone was counted a few times. The rearrangement links TRBV7-8 to TRBJ2-1, with 9 bases that match TRBD1. The germline gives CDR1 SGHVS, CDR2 FQNEAQ. CDR3 length equals 15 residues. With 5 bases clipped from V and 3 bases from J, the junction kept 5 bases outside the gene matches. CDR3 protein: CASSRRDRDYNEQFF. CDR3 nucleotides: TGTGCCAGCAGCCGCCGGGACAGGGACTACAATGAGCAGTTCTTC.

In this sample, this clone turned up a few times. CDR3 nucleotides: TGTGCCAGCAGCGCACAAGCACTACAGGGTATAGGCTACACCTTC. The encoded protein is CASSAQALQGIGYTF. The gene calls are TRBV7-8 and TRBJ1-2, with D perhaps matching TRBD1 (6 bases). The CDR3 sequence is 15 residues long. Germline V lookup: CDR1 SGHVS, CDR2 FQNEAQ. Trimming removed 5 bases at V and 8 bases at J, with 21 bases between.

V and J are TRBV7-2 and TRBJ1-1, with D perhaps TRBD1 (5 bases). V lost 5 bases to trimming and J lost 1 base, with 20 bases between them. Germline CDR1 reads SGHTA; CDR2 reads FQGNSA. The length of the CDR3 is 17 residues. The chain's CDR3 is CASSALGQGGRNTEAFF. The CDR3 region has the DNA TGTGCCAGCAGCGCGCTGGGGCAGGGTGGGAGGAACACTGAAGCTTTCTTT.

This clone was detected only once. The chain is built from TRBV4-1 and TRBJ2-1, with D perhaps TRBD2 (6 bases). Germline values: CDR1 MGHRA, CDR2 YSYEKL. The V end was cut by 2 bases, the J end by 3 bases, with 14 bases between. The CDR3 is made up of 16 amino acids. The CDR3 DNA follows: TGCGCCAGCAGCCAATCGCGGGACCGAGGCTACAATGAGCAGTTCTTC. Its protein product is CASSQSRDRGYNEQFF.

Remarks on this clone: A read error may produce the germline difference seen at one junction end. The chain couples TRBV6-5 to TRBJ2-4, with D possibly being TRBD1 (6 bases). The CDR3 runs to 15 residues. Germline CDR1 and CDR2: MNHEY and SVGAGI. In DNA, the CDR3 is TGTGCCAGCAGGGCTACCTTGTCCCCTTCGACAGGTTCCACCTTC. This translates into CASRATLSPSTGSTF.

J is TRBJ2-3 and V is TRBV12-5; possible D gene TRBD2, 6 bases. V was shortened by 3 bases and J by 3 bases, with 16 bases between the two germline ends. Germline CDR1 reads LGHNT; CDR2 reads FRNRAP. This CDR3 is 16 amino acids long. As DNA, the CDR3 is TGTGCTAGTGGTTTCGGTGTTGGGACTTCTACAGATACGCAGTATTTT. As protein: CASGFGVGTSTDTQYF.

The chain employs TRBV25-1 and TRBJ2-2, with unresolved D. There are 16 residues in the CDR3. V lost 3 bases to trimming and J lost 0 bases, with 11 bases between them. The V gene's germline CDR1 is MGHDK and CDR2 SYGVNS. CDR3 coding DNA: TGTGCCAGCAGTGAGGACCGACTTGCGAACACCGGGGAGCTGTTTTTT. It codes for CASSEDRLANTGELFF.

CDR3 in amino acids: CASSRDSRTGRGNTIYF. The DNA for the CDR3 is TGTGCCAGCAGTCGGGACAGTCGAACAGGTCGCGGAAACACCATATATTTT. The chain employs TRBV28 and TRBJ1-3; 7 nucleotides align to TRBD1. This CDR3 spans 17 amino acids. The V gene end was trimmed by 5 bases and the J gene end by 4 bases; junction bases not matched to a gene: 14. Germline CDR1 MDHEN, CDR2 SYDVKM.

J is TRBJ2-1 and V is TRBV28; TRBD2 matches at 9 bases. Germline V gene sequence: CDR1 MDHEN, CDR2 SYDVKM. This CDR3 spans 15 amino acids. V shed 5 bases, J shed 8 bases, and the junction held 10 bases outside the gene matches. The CDR3 sequence: CASSLVTSGRDEQFF. The CDR3 DNA is TGTGCCAGCAGTCTCGTGACTAGCGGTAGGGATGAGCAGTTCTTC.

The CDR3 loop is CATSAGGRGDEQYF. Written as DNA, the CDR3 is TGTGCCACCAGTGCGGGGGGGCGAGGGGACGAGCAGTACTTC. The chain carries TRBV24-1 and TRBJ2-7, with TRBD2 matching over 8 bases. V shed 5 bases, J shed 5 bases, and the junction held 7 bases outside the gene matches. This CDR3 is built from 14 residues. CDR1 KGHDR and CDR2 SFDVKD come from the germline V gene.

The J gene is TRBJ2-7, the V gene TRBV7-9; D is possibly TRBD2 (6 bases). The V gene's germline CDR1 is SEHNR and CDR2 FQNEAQ (reference sequence). With 2 bases removed from V and 0 bases from J, the gap between germline ends came to 17 bases. The CDR3 covers 17 residues. Here the CDR3 reads CASSLTVEGPISYEQYF. The CDR3 DNA reads as TGTGCCAGCAGCTTAACGGTGGAGGGCCCTATCTCCTACGAGCAGTACTTC.

This CDR3 is CASSKTGTSGAYEQYF. In DNA form, the CDR3 reads TGCGCCAGCAGCAAAACCGGGACTAGCGGAGCCTACGAGCAGTACTTC. The V call is TRBV4-3, the J call TRBJ2-7, with 11 bases fitting TRBD2. This CDR3 is 16 amino acids long. V lost 5 bases, J lost 2 bases, and 8 bases stayed unmatched. From germline, CDR1 is LGHNA and CDR2 YSLEER.

V usage is TRBV7-6 and J usage is TRBJ2-2; perhaps D is TRBD1 or TRBD2 (5 bases each). This CDR3 region has 14 residues. Trimming took 6 bases from V and 2 from J, leaving 10 bases between them. Germline-derived CDR1 and CDR2 are SGHVS and FNYEAQ. In DNA, the CDR3 is TGTGCCAGCAGGGGGCGGGTAAACACCGGGGAGCTGTTTTTT. This sequence encodes CASRGRVNTGELFF.

V gene TRBV7-2 combines with J gene TRBJ1-1; D unclear. Germline V gene lookup returns CDR1 SGHTA and CDR2 FQGNSA. The CDR3 is 14 residues long. V lost 5 bases and J lost 4, with 14 bases in between. DNA for the CDR3: TGTGCCAGCAGCCTCTTACACCGGGGCACTGAAGCTTTCTTT. Its protein is CASSLLHRGTEAFF.

The CDR3 sequence is CASSPKANLGNQPQHF. The CDR3 region has the DNA TGTGCCAGCAGTCCTAAGGCTAATCTAGGCAATCAGCCCCAGCATTTT. V gene TRBV7-2 combines with J gene TRBJ1-5, with D unclear. The germline V and J ends were trimmed by 6 bases and 2 bases, with 17 bases remaining between them. CDR3 length: 16 residues. Germline loops: CDR1 SGHTA, CDR2 FQGNSA. The full variable domain, rest sourced from reference TRBV7-2 and TRBJ1-5, is GAGVSQSPSNKVTEKGKDVELRCDPISGHTALYWYRQSLGQGLEFLIYFQGNSAPDKSGLPSDRFSAERTGGSVSTLTIQRTQQEDSAVYLCASSPKANLGNQPQHFGDGTRLSIL.

The chain is built from TRBV6-2 or TRBV6-3 and TRBJ1-1; D remains ambiguous. Germline CDR1 is MNHEY and CDR2 is SVGEGT. The CDR3 consists of 13 residues. Trimming left V 0 bases short and J 7 bases short, with 9 bases between. The CDR3 sequence: CASSYSKRHEAFF. The CDR3 DNA is TGTGCCAGCAGTTACTCGAAGAGGCATGAAGCTTTCTTT.

The V and J genes are TRBV27 and TRBJ2-3, with 7 bases aligning to TRBD1. In germline, CDR1 is MNHEY, CDR2 SMNVEV (reference sequence). The CDR3 has 16 residues. V shed 2 bases and J 0 bases; nucleotides not matched to a gene: 5. The CDR3 bases are TGTGCCAGCAGTTTACTTAGACAGGGAAGCACAGATACGCAGTATTTT. Translating gives CASSLLRQGSTDTQYF.

V gene TRBV28 combines with J gene TRBJ2-7; D unresolved. There are 14 residues in the CDR3. Germline lookup yields CDR1 MDHEN and CDR2 SYDVKM. Between the trimmed V and J ends, which lost 1 base and 3 bases, there was a span of 10 bases. The CDR3 nucleotides are TGTGCCAGCAGTTTATATGGCGTGGACTACGAGCAGTACTTC. This sequence encodes CASSLYGVDYEQYF.

The V call is TRBV18, the J call TRBJ2-7; D may be TRBD1 (5 bases). V lost 3 bases and J lost 0, with 15 bases in between. Germline-derived CDR1 and CDR2 are KGHSH and LQKENI. The CDR3 spans 16 residues. The CDR3 reads CASSPSLTALSYEQYF. The CDR3 DNA reads TGTGCCAGCTCACCCTCTTTGACAGCTCTCTCCTACGAGCAGTACTTC.

The J gene is TRBJ1-2, the V gene TRBV5-4; possible D gene TRBD1, 6 bases. Trimming shortened V by 4 bases and J by 4 bases, and 17 bases separated the two germline ends. This CDR3 is built from 15 residues. Germline assignment: CDR1 SGHNT and CDR2 YYREEE (reference sequence). The CDR3 nucleotides read TGTGCCAGCAGCCGGGGACAAATCGGTTCCTATGGCTACACCTTC. The encoded protein is CASSRGQIGSYGYTF.

V and J are TRBV18 and TRBJ2-3; 7 bases are a match to TRBD1. The CDR3 runs 15 residues. V was pared by 3 bases and J by 0 bases, with 3 bases of the junction left unmatched. CDR1 is KGHSH, CDR2 LQKENI, per germline. CDR3 DNA: TGTGCCAGCTCACCTAGACAGGGTAGCACAGATACGCAGTATTTT. Translated, it gives CASSPRQGSTDTQYF.